Many counts were recorded for the clone carrying this T cell receptor beta chain. This entry belongs to a study of human T cells and chemical hapten exposure. Each CDR3 protein gets one entry after TCRdb re-called the RACE reads with MiXCR. The sample has fewer than 95,000 distinct CDR3 sequences, over 9.5% seen once. Time point indicated: patch test 1, 2 weeks after DPC sensitization. Treatment here: therapeutic diphenylcyclopropenone sensitization with weekly scalp DPC. The ends were cut back, 6 bases at V and 4 bases at J, with 12 bases in the middle. Germline V gene lookup returns CDR1 ENHRY and CDR2 SYGVKD. The CDR3 totals 13 residues.

The TCR was taken from a man aged 35-49 years with alopecia areata. Some clones in this sample may be carry-over from other donors' samples. The genes are TRBV10-3 and TRBJ1-1; maybe TRBD1 (5 bases). Source: whole blood, taken in connection with sensitization to the hapten diphenylcyclopropenone (DPC). This CDR3 is CAISGGEGTEAFF. CDR3 in DNA: TGTGCCATCAGCGGGGGAGAGGGCACTGAAGCTTTCTTT.